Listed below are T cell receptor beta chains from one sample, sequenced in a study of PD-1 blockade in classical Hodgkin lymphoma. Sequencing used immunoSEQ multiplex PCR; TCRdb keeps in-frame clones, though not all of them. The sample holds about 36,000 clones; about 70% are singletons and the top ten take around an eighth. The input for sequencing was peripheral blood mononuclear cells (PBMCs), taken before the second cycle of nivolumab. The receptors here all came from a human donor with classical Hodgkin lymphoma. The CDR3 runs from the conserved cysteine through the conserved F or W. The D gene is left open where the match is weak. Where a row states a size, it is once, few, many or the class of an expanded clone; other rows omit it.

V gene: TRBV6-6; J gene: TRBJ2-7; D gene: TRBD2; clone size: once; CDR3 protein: CASSYGASGYEQYF; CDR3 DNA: TGTGCCAGCAGTTACGGGGCTAGCGGCTACGAGCAGTACTTC
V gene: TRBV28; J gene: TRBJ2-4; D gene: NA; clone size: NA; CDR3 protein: CASSSGLAKNIQYF; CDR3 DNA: TGTGCCAGCAGCTCCGGGCTAGCCAAAAACATTCAGTACTTC
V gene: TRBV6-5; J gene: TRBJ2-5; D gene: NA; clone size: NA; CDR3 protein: CASTPNFVRGETQYF; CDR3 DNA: TGTGCCAGCACCCCGAACTTCGTCAGGGGTGAGACCCAGTACTTC
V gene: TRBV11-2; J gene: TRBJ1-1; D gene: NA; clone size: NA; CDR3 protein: CASSLAISRGTNTEAFF; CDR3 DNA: TGTGCCAGCAGCTTAGCGATTAGCAGGGGTACGAACACTGAAGCTTTCTTT
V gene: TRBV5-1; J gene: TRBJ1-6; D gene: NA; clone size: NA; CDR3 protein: CASSARPFGVDNSPLHF; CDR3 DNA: TGCGCCAGCAGCGCGCGGCCTTTTGGGGTCGATAATTCACCCCTCCACTTT
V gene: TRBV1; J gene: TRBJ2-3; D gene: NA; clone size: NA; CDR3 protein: CTSSRATSGGRPTDTQYF; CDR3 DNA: TGCACCAGCAGCCGGGCGACTAGCGGGGGACGCCCCACAGATACGCAGTATTTT
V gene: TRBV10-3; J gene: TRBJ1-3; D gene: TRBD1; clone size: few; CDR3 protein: CAISGTGAGNTIYF; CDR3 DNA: TGTGCCATCAGTGGGACAGGGGCTGGAAACACCATATATTTT
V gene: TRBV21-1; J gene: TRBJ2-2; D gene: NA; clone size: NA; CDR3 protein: CASKTCFGTGELFF; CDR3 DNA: TGTGCCAGCAAAACATGCTTTGGCACCGGGGAGCTGTTTTTT
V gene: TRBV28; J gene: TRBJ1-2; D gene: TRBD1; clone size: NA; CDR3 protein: CASSYTRGSGYGYTF; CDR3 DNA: TGTGCCAGCAGCTACACCAGGGGGTCGGGCTATGGCTACACCTTC
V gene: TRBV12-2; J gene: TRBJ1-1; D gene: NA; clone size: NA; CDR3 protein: CASRLSPGSDTEAFF; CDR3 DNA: TGTGCAAGTCGCTTATCCCCAGGGTCAGACACTGAAGCTTTCTTT
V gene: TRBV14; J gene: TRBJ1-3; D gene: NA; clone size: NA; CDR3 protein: CASSHLLGSGNTIYF; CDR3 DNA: TGTGCCAGCAGCCACCTTCTAGGGAGTGGAAACACCATATATTTT
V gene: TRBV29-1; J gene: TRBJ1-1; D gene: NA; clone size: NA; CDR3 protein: CSVARQLSNTEAFF; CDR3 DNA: TGCAGCGTTGCACGACAGTTGTCGAACACTGAAGCTTTCTTT
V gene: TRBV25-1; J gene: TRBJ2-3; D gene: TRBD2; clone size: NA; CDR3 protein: CASSERSGIADTQYF; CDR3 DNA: TGTGCCAGCAGTGAACGTAGCGGGATAGCAGATACGCAGTATTTT
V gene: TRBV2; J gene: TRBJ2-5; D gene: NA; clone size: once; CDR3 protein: CASSEEGGRMAQYF; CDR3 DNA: TGTGCCAGCAGTGAGGAGGGGGGGCGGATGGCCCAGTACTTC
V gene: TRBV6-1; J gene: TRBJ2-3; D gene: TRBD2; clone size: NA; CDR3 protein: CATRSGGIDTQYF; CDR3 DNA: TGTGCCACGCGGAGCGGGGGGATAGATACGCAGTATTTT
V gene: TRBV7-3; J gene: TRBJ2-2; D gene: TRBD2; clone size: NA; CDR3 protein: CASSLTSGIHTGELFF; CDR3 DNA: TGTGCCAGCAGCTTAACCAGCGGGATACACACCGGGGAGCTGTTTTTT
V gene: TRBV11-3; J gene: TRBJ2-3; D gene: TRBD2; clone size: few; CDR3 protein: CASSWGDWGLAGDTQYF; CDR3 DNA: TGTGCCAGCAGCTGGGGTGATTGGGGACTAGCAGGAGATACGCAGTATTTT
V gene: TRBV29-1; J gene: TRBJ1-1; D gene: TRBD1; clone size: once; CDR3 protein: CSVAAGTGNTEAFF; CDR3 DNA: TGCAGCGTCGCGGCCGGGACAGGGAACACTGAAGCTTTCTTT
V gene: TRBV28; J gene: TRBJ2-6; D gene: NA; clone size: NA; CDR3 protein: CASRTTSGANVLTF; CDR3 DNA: TGTGCCAGCAGAACAACCTCTGGGGCCAACGTCCTGACTTTC
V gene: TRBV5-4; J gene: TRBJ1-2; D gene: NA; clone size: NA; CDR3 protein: CASSLAERANYGYTF; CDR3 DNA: TGTGCCAGCAGCTTGGCCGAGAGGGCTAACTATGGCTACACCTTC
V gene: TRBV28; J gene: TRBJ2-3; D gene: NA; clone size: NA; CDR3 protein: CASSLTGTTQYF; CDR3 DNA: TGTGCCAGCAGCCTCACAGGAACCACGCAGTATTTT
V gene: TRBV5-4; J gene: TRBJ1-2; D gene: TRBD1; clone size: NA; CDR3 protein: CASSLEGAFDYGYTF; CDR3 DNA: TGTGCCAGCAGCTTGGAGGGGGCCTTTGACTATGGCTACACCTTC
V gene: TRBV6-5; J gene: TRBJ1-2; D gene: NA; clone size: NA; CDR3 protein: CASQRSGEYGYTF; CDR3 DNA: TGTGCCAGCCAGCGCTCCGGGGAGTATGGCTACACCTTC
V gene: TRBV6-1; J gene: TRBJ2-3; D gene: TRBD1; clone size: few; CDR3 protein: CATSDRPRVTQYF; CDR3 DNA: TGTGCCACATCGGACAGGCCCCGGGTTACGCAGTATTTT
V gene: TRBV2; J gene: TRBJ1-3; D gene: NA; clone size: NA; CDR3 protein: CASSEVMGPLYF; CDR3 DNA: TGTGCCAGCAGTGAAGTCATGGGACCCTTATATTTT
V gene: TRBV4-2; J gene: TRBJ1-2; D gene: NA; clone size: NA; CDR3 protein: CASSQGLSSQYYGYTF; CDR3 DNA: TGTGCCAGCAGCCAAGGTCTCTCCTCCCAATACTATGGCTACACCTTC